These T cell receptor beta chains were read from a single sample in a study of blood T cell repertoires in COVID-19. TCRdb's copy holds only in-frame clones and misses some; the assay was immunoSEQ multiplex PCR. The data contain some 240,000 clones, 65% to 85% of them singletons. The sequenced material came from peripheral blood. The receptor source for this set is a human donor in a cohort sampled during active COVID-19. CDR3s include the opening cysteine and the closing phenylalanine or tryptophan. The order of the fields is J gene, D gene, V gene, clone size, CDR3 protein, CDR3 DNA. D genes are given only for firm matches. Some rows mark clone size as missing; the rest say once, few, many or name a class of expanded clone.

j_call: TRBJ2-7; d_call: NA; v_call: TRBV6-7; clone_size: NA; cdr3_aa: CASRGPTGMSSYEQYF; cdr3_nt: TGTGCCAGCAGGGGCCCAACAGGGATGAGCTCCTACGAGCAGTACTTC
j_call: TRBJ1-1; d_call: NA; v_call: TRBV10-3; clone_size: NA; cdr3_aa: CAISQANTEAFF; cdr3_nt: TGTGCCATCAGTCAGGCGAACACTGAAGCTTTCTTT
j_call: TRBJ2-5; d_call: TRBD2; v_call: TRBV5-3; clone_size: many; cdr3_aa: CARSLWQRGPGETQYF; cdr3_nt: TGTGCCAGAAGCTTGTGGCAGCGGGGGCCAGGGGAGACCCAGTACTTC
j_call: TRBJ1-2; d_call: NA; v_call: TRBV28; clone_size: NA; cdr3_aa: CASKRGAGYGYTF; cdr3_nt: TGTGCCAGCAAACGGGGGGCTGGCTATGGCTACACCTTC
j_call: TRBJ2-1; d_call: TRBD2; v_call: TRBV11-3; clone_size: NA; cdr3_aa: CASSSGLANEQFF; cdr3_nt: TGTGCCAGCAGCTCCGGACTAGCGAATGAGCAGTTCTTC
j_call: TRBJ1-6; d_call: NA; v_call: TRBV27; clone_size: NA; cdr3_aa: CASSPTGTPSYNSPLHF; cdr3_nt: TGTGCCAGCAGTCCCACAGGGACACCCTCCTATAATTCACCCCTCCACTTT
j_call: TRBJ1-6; d_call: TRBD1; v_call: TRBV9; clone_size: once; cdr3_aa: CASSVGQGYNSPLHF; cdr3_nt: TGTGCCAGCAGCGTAGGACAGGGCTATAATTCACCCCTCCACTTT
j_call: TRBJ1-4; d_call: TRBD1; v_call: TRBV28; clone_size: few; cdr3_aa: CASSLRTGGEEEKLFF; cdr3_nt: TGTGCCAGCAGTTTGAGGACAGGGGGCGAGGAGGAAAAACTGTTTTTT
j_call: TRBJ1-2; d_call: NA; v_call: TRBV2; clone_size: NA; cdr3_aa: CASSEGTGYGYTF; cdr3_nt: TGTGCCAGCAGTGAAGGCACGGGCTATGGCTACACCTTC
j_call: TRBJ2-7; d_call: NA; v_call: TRBV28; clone_size: NA; cdr3_aa: CASSLVPQNYEQYF; cdr3_nt: TGTGCCAGCAGTTTGGTCCCGCAGAACTACGAGCAGTACTTC
j_call: TRBJ1-5; d_call: NA; v_call: TRBV28; clone_size: NA; cdr3_aa: CASRRDLNQPQHF; cdr3_nt: TGTGCCAGCAGGCGGGACCTCAATCAGCCCCAGCATTTT
j_call: TRBJ2-3; d_call: NA; v_call: TRBV5-8; clone_size: once; cdr3_aa: CASSLIIDDTQYF; cdr3_nt: TGTGCCAGCAGCCTCATAATAGATGATACGCAGTATTTT
j_call: TRBJ2-2; d_call: NA; v_call: TRBV7-9; clone_size: few; cdr3_aa: CASSKSFRNTGELFF; cdr3_nt: TGTGCCAGCAGCAAAAGTTTCAGGAACACCGGGGAGCTGTTTTTT
j_call: TRBJ2-7; d_call: TRBD1; v_call: TRBV4-1; clone_size: few; cdr3_aa: CASTRLTGSHEQYF; cdr3_nt: TGCGCCAGCACCCGCCTGACAGGGTCCCACGAGCAGTACTTC
j_call: TRBJ1-5; d_call: TRBD1; v_call: TRBV4-1; clone_size: many; cdr3_aa: CASSQERPTGDQPQHF; cdr3_nt: TGCGCCAGCAGCCAAGAGCGTCCGACAGGGGATCAGCCCCAGCATTTT
j_call: TRBJ1-1; d_call: NA; v_call: TRBV7-8; clone_size: NA; cdr3_aa: CASSPGTGMNTEAFF; cdr3_nt: TGTGCCAGCAGCCCTGGAACAGGGATGAACACTGAAGCTTTCTTT
j_call: TRBJ1-1; d_call: NA; v_call: TRBV18; clone_size: few; cdr3_aa: CASSPVGFGAEAFF; cdr3_nt: TGTGCCAGCTCCCCTGTTGGGTTCGGAGCTGAAGCTTTCTTT
j_call: TRBJ2-1; d_call: NA; v_call: TRBV9; clone_size: NA; cdr3_aa: CASSVAWSSYNEQFF; cdr3_nt: TGTGCCAGCAGCGTAGCCTGGAGCTCCTACAATGAGCAGTTCTTC
j_call: TRBJ1-4; d_call: NA; v_call: TRBV19; clone_size: NA; cdr3_aa: CASSSRTNEKLFF; cdr3_nt: TGTGCCAGTAGTTCGCGGACTAATGAAAAACTGTTTTTT
j_call: TRBJ1-2; d_call: NA; v_call: TRBV24-1; clone_size: NA; cdr3_aa: CATSDLRQKGENYGYTF; cdr3_nt: TGTGCCACCAGTGATTTGCGGCAGAAAGGAGAAAACTATGGCTACACCTTC
j_call: TRBJ2-4; d_call: TRBD1; v_call: TRBV7-8; clone_size: NA; cdr3_aa: CASSLPPGDRAKNIQYF; cdr3_nt: TGTGCCAGCAGCTTACCACCGGGGGACAGGGCCAAAAACATTCAGTACTTC
j_call: TRBJ1-5; d_call: NA; v_call: TRBV19; clone_size: NA; cdr3_aa: CASSISVGGAGGPQHF; cdr3_nt: TGTGCCAGTAGTATAAGTGTGGGAGGAGCCGGGGGGCCCCAGCATTTT
j_call: TRBJ2-5; d_call: NA; v_call: TRBV6-5; clone_size: NA; cdr3_aa: CASSTSLGDGETQYF; cdr3_nt: TGTGCCAGCAGTACCTCGCTAGGGGATGGGGAGACCCAGTACTTC
j_call: TRBJ1-2; d_call: NA; v_call: TRBV28; clone_size: few; cdr3_aa: CASSHPTEINYGYTF; cdr3_nt: TGTGCCAGCAGTCACCCAACAGAAATTAACTATGGCTACACCTTC
j_call: TRBJ2-7; d_call: TRBD1; v_call: TRBV28; clone_size: few; cdr3_aa: CASRARGHDEQYF; cdr3_nt: TGTGCCAGCAGGGCCAGGGGGCACGACGAGCAGTACTTC
j_call: TRBJ2-1; d_call: NA; v_call: TRBV10-3; clone_size: many; cdr3_aa: CAISSPDEQFF; cdr3_nt: TGTGCCATCAGCTCCCCCGATGAGCAGTTCTTC
j_call: TRBJ2-7; d_call: TRBD2; v_call: TRBV24-1; clone_size: NA; cdr3_aa: CATSDRSRGTSGRVHEQYF; cdr3_nt: TGTGCCACCAGTGACCGATCCCGCGGGACTAGCGGGAGGGTCCACGAGCAGTACTTC
j_call: TRBJ2-7; d_call: NA; v_call: TRBV11-3; clone_size: NA; cdr3_aa: CASSLAPGQPYEQYF; cdr3_nt: TGTGCCAGCAGCTTGGCTCCTGGACAGCCCTACGAGCAGTACTTC
j_call: TRBJ2-2; d_call: NA; v_call: TRBV29-1; clone_size: NA; cdr3_aa: CSHQGNTGELFF; cdr3_nt: TGCAGCCACCAGGGGAACACCGGGGAGCTGTTTTTT
j_call: TRBJ2-5; d_call: TRBD2; v_call: TRBV11-2; clone_size: once; cdr3_aa: CASRFGAGVETQYF; cdr3_nt: TGTGCCAGCAGATTCGGAGCGGGGGTAGAGACCCAGTACTTC
j_call: TRBJ1-1; d_call: TRBD1; v_call: TRBV5-6; clone_size: NA; cdr3_aa: CASSPGQLRTEAFF; cdr3_nt: TGTGCCAGCAGCCCGGGACAGCTACGGACTGAAGCTTTCTTT
j_call: TRBJ2-7; d_call: TRBD2; v_call: TRBV5-1; clone_size: NA; cdr3_aa: CASSLGPPSGASYEQYF; cdr3_nt: TGCGCCAGCAGCTTGGGACCTCCTAGCGGGGCCTCCTACGAGCAGTACTTC
j_call: TRBJ1-1; d_call: NA; v_call: TRBV28; clone_size: NA; cdr3_aa: CASRGPSNTEAFF; cdr3_nt: TGTGCCAGCAGGGGGCCCTCGAACACTGAAGCTTTCTTT
j_call: TRBJ1-5; d_call: NA; v_call: TRBV14; clone_size: NA; cdr3_aa: CASSRWNQGPQHF; cdr3_nt: TGTGCCAGCAGCCGCTGGAACCAGGGGCCCCAGCATTTT
j_call: TRBJ2-5; d_call: TRBD1; v_call: TRBV5-1; clone_size: NA; cdr3_aa: CASSSDREETQYF; cdr3_nt: TGCGCCAGCAGCTCCGACAGGGAAGAGACCCAGTACTTC
j_call: TRBJ2-1; d_call: TRBD2; v_call: TRBV11-2; clone_size: NA; cdr3_aa: CASSLDGTSGRSPYNEQFF; cdr3_nt: TGTGCCAGCAGCTTAGATGGGACTAGCGGGAGGAGCCCCTACAATGAGCAGTTCTTC
j_call: TRBJ2-5; d_call: NA; v_call: TRBV28; clone_size: NA; cdr3_aa: CASSSPQGPETQYF; cdr3_nt: TGTGCCAGCAGTTCCCCGCAGGGTCCGGAGACCCAGTACTTC
j_call: TRBJ1-5; d_call: NA; v_call: TRBV18; clone_size: NA; cdr3_aa: CASSQGRGQNQPQHF; cdr3_nt: TGTGCCAGCTCGCAGGGGAGGGGTCAAAATCAGCCCCAGCATTTT
j_call: TRBJ1-2; d_call: TRBD1; v_call: TRBV10-3; clone_size: NA; cdr3_aa: CAIASGTGDGYTF; cdr3_nt: TGTGCCATCGCCTCCGGGACAGGGGATGGCTACACCTTC
j_call: TRBJ1-4; d_call: NA; v_call: TRBV4-3; clone_size: NA; cdr3_aa: CASSQDRGTEKLFF; cdr3_nt: TGCGCCAGCAGCCAAGATCGGGGGACTGAAAAACTGTTTTTT
j_call: TRBJ1-2; d_call: NA; v_call: TRBV28; clone_size: NA; cdr3_aa: CASSLMGAGGYTF; cdr3_nt: TGTGCCAGCAGTTTAATGGGGGCAGGGGGCTACACCTTC
j_call: TRBJ1-2; d_call: NA; v_call: TRBV6-2/TRBV6-3; clone_size: NA; cdr3_aa: CASSYSNSQEGYTF; cdr3_nt: TGTGCCAGCAGTTACTCGAACAGTCAAGAAGGCTACACCTTC
j_call: TRBJ2-7; d_call: TRBD1; v_call: TRBV4-1; clone_size: many; cdr3_aa: CASSQSSGQGISYEQYF; cdr3_nt: TGCGCCAGCAGCCAATCTTCGGGACAGGGAATTTCCTACGAGCAGTACTTC
j_call: TRBJ2-1; d_call: NA; v_call: TRBV6-4; clone_size: NA; cdr3_aa: CASSDPPLNEQFF; cdr3_nt: TGTGCCAGCAGTGACCCTCCCTTAAATGAGCAGTTCTTC
j_call: TRBJ2-2; d_call: TRBD2; v_call: TRBV7-9; clone_size: few; cdr3_aa: CASRRLAGGATGELFF; cdr3_nt: TGTGCCAGCAGGCGACTGGCGGGAGGGGCCACCGGGGAGCTGTTTTTT
j_call: TRBJ1-1; d_call: NA; v_call: TRBV18; clone_size: NA; cdr3_aa: CASSGVSNTEAFF; cdr3_nt: TGTGCCAGCTCGGGAGTTTCAAACACTGAAGCTTTCTTT